This TCR beta chain was sequenced in a study of T cell repertoires in cytomegalovirus infection. Study-level information: Public TCR beta signatures indicated both CMV infection and matching HLA type.

About this clonotype itself: Its target is unknown.

TCRdb re-called the reads with MiXCR, one entry per CDR3 protein. The table shows about 530,000 distinct CDR3 sequences, with about 26% occurring only once. The CDR3 is 15 residues long. Germline CDR1 reads MGHRA; CDR2 reads YSYEKL. The junction had 3 bases not matched to a gene; V was cut back by 3 bases and J by 8 bases. Notes on the study in general: Adding up the frequency of public TCR beta families identified people who carried CMV plus the relevant HLA. Ex vivo, HLA-C-restricted CMV-specific TCR beta clonotypes prevailed over the rest of the response.

The origin of this receptor is a human donor in good health (CMV status not recorded). Some clones in this sample may be carry-over from other donors' samples. The chain is built from TRBV4-1 and TRBJ2-1; TRBD2 matches at 14 bases. The specimen was PBMCs. The CDR3, as DNA: TGCGCCAGCAGCCAGACTAGCGGGAGGGCGGATGAGCAGTTCTTC. Encoded protein: CASSQTSGRADEQFF.